This entry is about one TCR beta chain. The antigen is unknown. Only in-frame clones appear in the TCRdb table, and some are missing; sequencing was by immunoSEQ multiplex PCR. Of 90,000 to 130,000 clones listed, over 85% are singletons. Doses given second, at about 4 or about 12 weeks, were pooled. This specimen comes from a study of T cell responses to AZD1222 COVID-19 vaccine. Overall study results and limits: Vaccine-associated CD4 TCRs ranged over spike, dominating at 160-218 and 743-854. Clonal diversity may have been underestimated, and the donors were mostly white British, with more females than males. Repertoire sampling happened only post peak T cell response.

The J segment lost 4 bases and the V segment lost 5 bases, leaving 2 bases of the junction unmatched. This CDR3 is 12 amino acids long. Germline CDR1 reads SEHNR; CDR2 reads FQNEAQ (reference sequence). Sample: peripheral blood, taken 28 days after the second AZD1222 dose. The chain links TRBV7-9 to TRBJ2-7; 7 bases agree with TRBD1. This sequence was found in an adult who received the AZD1222 COVID-19 vaccine. The CDR3 nucleotides read TGTGCCAGCAGCGTGACAGGGTACGAGCAGTACTTC. Its protein is CASSVTGYEQYF. The full variable domain, with the rest looked up from reference TRBV7-9 and TRBJ2-7, is DTGVSQNPRHKITKRGQNVTFRCDPISEHNRLYWYRQTLGQGPEFLTYFQNEAQLEKSRLLSDRFSAERPKGSFSTLEIQRTEQGDSAMYLCASSVTGYEQYFGPGTRLTVT.